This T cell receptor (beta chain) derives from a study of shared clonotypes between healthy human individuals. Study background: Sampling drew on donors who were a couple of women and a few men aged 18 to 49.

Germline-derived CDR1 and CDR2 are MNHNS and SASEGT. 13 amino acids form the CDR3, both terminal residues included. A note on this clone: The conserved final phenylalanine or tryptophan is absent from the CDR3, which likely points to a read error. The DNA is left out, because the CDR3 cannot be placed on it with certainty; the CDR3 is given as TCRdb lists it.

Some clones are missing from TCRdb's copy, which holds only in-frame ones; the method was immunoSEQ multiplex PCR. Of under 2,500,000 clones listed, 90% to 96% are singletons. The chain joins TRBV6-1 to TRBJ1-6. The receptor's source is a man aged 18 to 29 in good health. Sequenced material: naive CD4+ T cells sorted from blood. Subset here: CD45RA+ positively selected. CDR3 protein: CASSEAGGRRFCY.